The rows below give T cell receptor beta chains drawn from one sample of a study of early T cells in non-severe SARS-CoV-2 infection. TCRdb redid the calling of the 5' RACE reads with MiXCR, one entry per CDR3 protein. The sample includes 50,000 to 60,000 distinct CDR3 sequences, 5.5% to 8.5% of them seen just once. This specimen was whole blood, taken at baseline. The receptors were gathered from an adult who was a healthcare worker with PCR-confirmed SARS-CoV-2 infection or an uninfected control (not recorded which). Each CDR3 is given without its conserved first and last residue. Each record gives: V gene, J gene, CDR3 protein.

TRBV20-1	TRBJ2-7	SAEGGSYSYEQY
TRBV5-5	TRBJ2-5	ASSLSGEQTQY
TRBV27	TRBJ2-7	ASALSGTVEQY
TRBV14	TRBJ1-2	ASSSGFYGYT
TRBV20-1	TRBJ1-1	SARRAGAAIYYEAF
TRBV5-1	TRBJ2-5	ASSPRTSEETQY
TRBV7-2	TRBJ2-5	ASSPVAVGQETQY
TRBV12-3/TRBV12-4	TRBJ1-5	ASSLGADQPQH
TRBV28	TRBJ1-6	ASSPSGGVHSPLH
TRBV18	TRBJ2-1	ASSPLGGARDEQF
TRBV19	TRBJ1-2	ASSTALYGYT
TRBV7-9	TRBJ2-7	ASSWAGEDEQY
TRBV7-9	TRBJ2-7	ASSFGPSSYEQY
TRBV7-6	TRBJ1-4	ASSLDTGRNEKLF
TRBV5-1	TRBJ2-3	ASSLILERDTQY
TRBV5-1	TRBJ1-1	ASSPDTSGTEAF
TRBV7-7	TRBJ2-5	ASGPTGAGQETQY
TRBV6-2/TRBV6-3	TRBJ2-3	ASSYVASTDTQY
TRBV7-2	TRBJ1-1	ASSPWGRGGEAF
TRBV7-2	TRBJ2-1	ASSPGTSTYNEQF
TRBV10-1	TRBJ1-5	ASKGQGWNQPQH
TRBV11-2	TRBJ2-1	ASSFGTAAGYNEQF
TRBV7-3	TRBJ2-3	ASSPASGRSDTQY
TRBV5-5	TRBJ2-7	ASSQPQGMGYEQY
TRBV28	TRBJ1-3	ASSLVVSGNTIY